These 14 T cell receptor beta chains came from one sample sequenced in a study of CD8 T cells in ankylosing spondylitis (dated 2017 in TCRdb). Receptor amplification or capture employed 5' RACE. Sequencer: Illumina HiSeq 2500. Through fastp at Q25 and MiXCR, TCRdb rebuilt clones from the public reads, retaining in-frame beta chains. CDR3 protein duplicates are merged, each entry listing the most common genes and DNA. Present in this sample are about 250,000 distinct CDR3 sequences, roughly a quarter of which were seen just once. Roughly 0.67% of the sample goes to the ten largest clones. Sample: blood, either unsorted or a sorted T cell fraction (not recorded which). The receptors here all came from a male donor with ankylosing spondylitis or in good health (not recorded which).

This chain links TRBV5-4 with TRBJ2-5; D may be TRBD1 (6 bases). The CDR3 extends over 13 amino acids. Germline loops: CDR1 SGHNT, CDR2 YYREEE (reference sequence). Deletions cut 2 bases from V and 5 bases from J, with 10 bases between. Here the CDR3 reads CASSLKGDETQYF. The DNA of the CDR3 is TGTGCCAGCAGCTTAAAGGGGGATGAGACCCAGTACTTC.

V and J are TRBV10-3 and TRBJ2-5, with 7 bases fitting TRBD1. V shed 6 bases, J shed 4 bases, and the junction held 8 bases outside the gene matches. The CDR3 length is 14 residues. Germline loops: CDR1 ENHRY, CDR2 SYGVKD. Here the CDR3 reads CAIRRTTGVETQYF. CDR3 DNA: TGTGCCATCAGAAGAACTACAGGGGTAGAGACCCAGTACTTC.

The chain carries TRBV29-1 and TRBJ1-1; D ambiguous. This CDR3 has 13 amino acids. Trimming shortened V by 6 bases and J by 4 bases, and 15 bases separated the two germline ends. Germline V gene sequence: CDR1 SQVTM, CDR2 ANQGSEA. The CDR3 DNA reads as TGCAGCGTGGGCGGAGGGTCGGGCACTGAAGCTTTCTTT. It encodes CSVGGGSGTEAFF.

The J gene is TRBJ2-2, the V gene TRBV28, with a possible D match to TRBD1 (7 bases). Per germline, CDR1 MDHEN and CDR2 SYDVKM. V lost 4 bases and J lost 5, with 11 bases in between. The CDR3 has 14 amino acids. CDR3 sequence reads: CASSSGGRTGELFF. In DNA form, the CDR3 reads TGTGCCAGCAGTTCAGGGGGGCGGACCGGGGAGCTGTTTTTT.

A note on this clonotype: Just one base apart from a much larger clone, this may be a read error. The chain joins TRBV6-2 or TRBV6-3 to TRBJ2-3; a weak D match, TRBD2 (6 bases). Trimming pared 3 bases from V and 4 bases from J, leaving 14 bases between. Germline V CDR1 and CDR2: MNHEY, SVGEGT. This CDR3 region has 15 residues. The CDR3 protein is CASSYVHGDSDTQYF. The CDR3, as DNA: TGTGCCAGCAGTTATGTTCACGGGGACTCAGATACGCAGTATTTT.

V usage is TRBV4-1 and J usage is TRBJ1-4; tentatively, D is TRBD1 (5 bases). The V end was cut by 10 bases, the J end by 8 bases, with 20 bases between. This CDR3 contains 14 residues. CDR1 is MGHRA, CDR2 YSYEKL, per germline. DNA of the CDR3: TGCGCCACCCACTCCACCGGGGCGGGGGAAAAACTGTTTTTT. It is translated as CATHSTGAGEKLFF.

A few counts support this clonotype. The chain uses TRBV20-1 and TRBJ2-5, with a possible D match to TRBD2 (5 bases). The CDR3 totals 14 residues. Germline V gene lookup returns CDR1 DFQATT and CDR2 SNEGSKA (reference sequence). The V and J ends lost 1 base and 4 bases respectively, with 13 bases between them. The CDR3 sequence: CSARGLVGRETQYF. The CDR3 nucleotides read TGCAGTGCTAGAGGATTGGTAGGGAGAGAGACCCAGTACTTC.

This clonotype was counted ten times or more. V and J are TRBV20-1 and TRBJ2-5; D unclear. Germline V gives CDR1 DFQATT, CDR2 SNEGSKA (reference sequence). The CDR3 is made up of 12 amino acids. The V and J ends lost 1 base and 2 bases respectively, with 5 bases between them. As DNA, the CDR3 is TGCAGTGCTAGAGGGTTACAAGAGACCCAGTACTTC. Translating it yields CSARGLQETQYF.

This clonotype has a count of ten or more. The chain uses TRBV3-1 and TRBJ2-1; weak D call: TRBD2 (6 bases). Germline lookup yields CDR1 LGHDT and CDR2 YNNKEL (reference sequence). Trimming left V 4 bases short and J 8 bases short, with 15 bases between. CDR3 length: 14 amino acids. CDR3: CASSPGGISHEQFF. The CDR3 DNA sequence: TGTGCCAGCAGCCCAGGAGGGATTAGCCATGAGCAGTTCTTC.

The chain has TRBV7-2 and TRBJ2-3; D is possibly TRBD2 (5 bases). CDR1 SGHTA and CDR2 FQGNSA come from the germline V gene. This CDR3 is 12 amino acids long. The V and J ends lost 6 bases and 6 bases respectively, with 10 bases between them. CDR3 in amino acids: CASREARDTQYF. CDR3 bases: TGTGCCAGCAGGGAGGCTAGGGATACGCAGTATTTT.

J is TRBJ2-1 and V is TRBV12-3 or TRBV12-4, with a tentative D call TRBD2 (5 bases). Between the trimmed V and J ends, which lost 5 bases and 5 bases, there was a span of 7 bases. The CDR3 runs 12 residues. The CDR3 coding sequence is TGTGCCAGCAGTGGACTTAACAATGAGCAGTTCTTC. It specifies CASSGLNNEQFF.

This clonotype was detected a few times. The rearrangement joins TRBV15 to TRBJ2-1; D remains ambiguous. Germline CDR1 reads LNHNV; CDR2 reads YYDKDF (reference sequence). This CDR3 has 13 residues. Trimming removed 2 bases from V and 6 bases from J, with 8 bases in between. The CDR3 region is CATSRRIGNEQFF. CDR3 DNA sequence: TGTGCCACCAGCAGAAGAATAGGCAATGAGCAGTTCTTC.

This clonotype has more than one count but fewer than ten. The CDR3 sequence is CASSYSWESSYNEQFF. CDR3 DNA sequence: TGTGCCAGCAGTTACTCATGGGAAAGCTCCTACAATGAGCAGTTCTTC. The genes are TRBV6-5 and TRBJ2-1; D not resolved. The CDR3 contains 16 residues. CDR1 MNHEY and CDR2 SVGAGI come from the germline V gene. V lost 0 bases and J lost 0, with 9 bases in between.

CDR3 loop: CASSRGENTGELFF. In DNA, the CDR3 is TGTGCCAGCAGCCGGGGAGAGAACACCGGGGAGCTGTTTTTT. This chain connects TRBV11-1 to TRBJ2-2; D is possibly TRBD2 (5 bases). This CDR3 region has 14 residues. V lost 5 bases and J lost 1, with 8 bases in between. In germline, CDR1 is SGHAT, CDR2 FQDESV (reference sequence).